This TCR beta chain was recorded in a study of blood T cell repertoires in COVID-19. Study-level information: Material from acute and convalescent COVID-19 was sourced from the United States, Italy and Spain.

Per the germline V gene, CDR1 is SGHVS and CDR2 is FNYEAQ. J was trimmed by 10 bases and V by 5 bases; bases with no gene match: 11. The CDR3 totals 14 residues. Per the original data handling: Quantification of nucleated cells was approximated via reference gene primer amplification. Measured with immunoSEQ multiplex PCR; TCRdb has only the in-frame clones, and not every one. The D gene and trimming were derived from the DNA, and the V and J assignments and clone size from that table. Of roughly 200,000 clones in the sample, around nine tenths were seen once. The chain uses TRBV7-6 and TRBJ2-1; 7 bases line up with TRBD2. This clonotype was sampled from a man in his 60s with active or convalescent COVID-19. Sequenced input: peripheral blood. This chain's CDR3 is CASSNIGLVGEQFF. CDR3 bases: TGTGCCAGCAGCAATATAGGACTAGTCGGGGAGCAGTTCTTC. Based on the CDR3 plus reference TRBV7-6 and TRBJ2-1, the full variable domain is GAGVSQSPRYKVTKRGQDVALRCDPISGHVSLYWYRQALGQGPEFLTYFNYEAQQDKSGLPNDRFSAERPEGSISTLTIQRTEQRDSAMYRCASSNIGLVGEQFFGPGTRLTVL.